This TCR beta chain was identified during a study of regulatory T cells in long-lasting Graves disease. Across the study: For a period under 3 months, newly diagnosed Graves' patients had taken antithyroid drugs. Findings and caveats of the study: Fewer public clonotypes were shared by new patients (roughly 970) than by persistent patients (about 2,500). Favoring TRBV28, TRBJ1-2 and TRBJ2-5 was a feature seen in persistent disease.

Described time point: newly diagnosed GD, antithyroid drugs for less than 3 months. With RNA extracted from PBMCs as input, the TCR library was made. The trim removed 4 bases at V and 5 bases at J, leaving 10 bases unmatched. This CDR3 is 16 amino acids long. The germline V gene has CDR1 SGHNT and CDR2 YYREEE (reference sequence). Sequencing libraries for TCR beta were prepared with iRepertoire HTBI primers and Arm-PCR of CDR3 regions. Per the authors' pipeline: The study identified roughly 59 TRBV and approximately 14 TRBJ segments across samples. TCRdb called the multiplex PCR reads again in MiXCR, with one record for every CDR3 protein. The V and J calls here are based on TCRdb, not the publication. The sample has more than 300,000 distinct CDR3 sequences, around 15% seen once; the top ten hold approximately 22%. This clonotype was found many times. Its target is unknown.

This receptor was taken from a female donor with Graves disease. The specimen was peripheral blood mononuclear cells (PBMCs), collected at new diagnosis, from a patient treated with antithyroid drugs. This chain links TRBV5-4 with TRBJ2-5; 11 bases agree with TRBD1. This CDR3 is CASSTPPGQGEETQYF. CDR3 coding DNA: TGTGCCAGCAGCACCCCCCCGGGACAGGGGGAGGAGACCCAGTACTTC.